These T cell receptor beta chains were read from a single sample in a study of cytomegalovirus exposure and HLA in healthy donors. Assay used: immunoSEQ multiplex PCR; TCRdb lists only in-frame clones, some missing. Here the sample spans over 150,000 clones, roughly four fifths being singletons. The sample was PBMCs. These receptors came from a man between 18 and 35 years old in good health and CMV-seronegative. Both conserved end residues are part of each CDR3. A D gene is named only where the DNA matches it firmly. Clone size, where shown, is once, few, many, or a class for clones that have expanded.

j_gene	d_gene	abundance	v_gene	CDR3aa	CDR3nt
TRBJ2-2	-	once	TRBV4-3	CASSQDWGGTGGELFF	TGCGCCAGCAGCCAAGATTGGGGCGGGACGGGCGGGGAGCTGTTTTTT
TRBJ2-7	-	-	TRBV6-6	CASSLDLYEQYF	TGTGCCAGCAGTCTAGACCTTTACGAGCAGTACTTC
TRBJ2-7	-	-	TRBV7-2	CASSLAGDKSYEQYF	TGTGCCAGCAGCTTAGCCGGGGACAAATCCTACGAGCAGTACTTC
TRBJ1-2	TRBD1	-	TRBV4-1	CASSQGTGPYSF	TGCGCCAGCAGCCAAGGGACAGGGCCGTATAGCTTC
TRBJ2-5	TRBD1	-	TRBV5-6	CAGSYDRGPETQYF	TGTGCCGGCAGCTACGACAGGGGGCCTGAGACCCAGTACTTC
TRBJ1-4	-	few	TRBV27	CASSLGRSVEKLFF	TGTGCCAGCAGTTTGGGGAGGTCGGTCGAAAAACTGTTTTTT
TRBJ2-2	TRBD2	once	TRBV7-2	CASSHGLAGGTGELFF	TGTGCCAGCAGCCACGGACTAGCGGGAGGGACCGGGGAGCTGTTTTTT
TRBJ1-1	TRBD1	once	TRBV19	CASSLTTGGRTEAFF	TGTGCCAGTAGTTTGACGACAGGGGGGCGCACTGAAGCTTTCTTT
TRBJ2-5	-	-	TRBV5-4	CASSLPGAETQYF	TGTGCCAGCAGCTTGCCGGGAGCAGAGACCCAGTACTTC
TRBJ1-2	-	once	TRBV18	CASSDDRHYGYTF	TGTGCCAGCTCAGACGACAGACACTATGGCTACACCTTC
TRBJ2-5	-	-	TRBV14	CASSQGGRGSPRETQYF	TGTGCCAGCAGCCAAGGAGGAAGGGGTTCACCCCGAGAGACCCAGTACTTC
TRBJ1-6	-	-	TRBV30	CAWSQGGISPLHF	TGTGCCTGGTCCCAAGGGGGTATTTCACCCCTCCACTTT
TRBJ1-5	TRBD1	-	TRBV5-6	CAGDRGRAQPQHF	TGTGCCGGGGACAGGGGCCGCGCGCAGCCCCAGCATTTT
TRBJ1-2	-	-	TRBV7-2	CASSLALTGEEGYTF	TGTGCCAGCAGCTTAGCGCTGACAGGTGAAGAGGGCTACACCTTC
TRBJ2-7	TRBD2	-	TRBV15	CATSRDYGRAGTKAYEQYF	TGTGCCACCAGCAGAGATTACGGCCGTGCCGGGACTAAGGCCTACGAGCAGTACTTC
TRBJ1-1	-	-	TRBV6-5	CASSYRGGGTEAFF	TGTGCCAGCAGTTATCGAGGAGGAGGTACTGAAGCTTTCTTT
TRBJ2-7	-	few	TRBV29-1	CSVASGEDSEQYF	TGCAGCGTTGCGTCGGGAGAGGATAGCGAGCAGTACTTC
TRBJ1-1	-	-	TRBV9	CASSVARTDTEAFF	TGTGCCAGCAGCGTAGCCCGGACAGACACTGAAGCTTTCTTT
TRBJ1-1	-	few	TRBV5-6	CASSVTTGTEAFF	TGTGCCAGCAGCGTCACGACGGGGACTGAAGCTTTCTTT
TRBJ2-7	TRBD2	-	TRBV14	CASSQGLAGYEQYF	TGTGCCAGCAGCCAGGGACTAGCGGGGTACGAGCAGTACTTC
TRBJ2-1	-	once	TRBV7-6	CASSLEAGRNNEQFF	TGTGCCAGCAGCTTAGAGGCGGGACGAAACAATGAGCAGTTCTTC
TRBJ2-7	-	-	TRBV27	CASSAAAGGEQYF	TGTGCCAGCAGTGCCGCGGCCGGTGGCGAGCAGTACTTC
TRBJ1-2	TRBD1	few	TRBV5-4	CASSYVATGVYGYTF	TGTGCCAGCAGTTACGTCGCTACAGGGGTATATGGCTACACCTTC
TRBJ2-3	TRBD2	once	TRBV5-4	CASSPWTSASPGTDTQYF	TGTGCCAGCAGCCCATGGACTAGCGCCTCCCCTGGGACAGATACGCAGTATTTT
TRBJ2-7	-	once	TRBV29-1	CSVVGPWSYEQYF	TGCAGCGTTGTTGGGCCCTGGTCCTACGAGCAGTACTTC
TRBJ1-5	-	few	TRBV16	CASSQNRASNQPQHF	TGTGCCAGCAGCCAAAACAGGGCTAGCAATCAGCCCCAGCATTTT
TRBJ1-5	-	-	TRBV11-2	CASSQGFSGRNQPQHF	TGTGCCAGCAGCCAGGGGTTCTCCGGGAGGAATCAGCCCCAGCATTTT
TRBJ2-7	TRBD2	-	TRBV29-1	CMRGNSYEQYF	TGCATGCGGGGGAACTCCTACGAGCAGTACTTC
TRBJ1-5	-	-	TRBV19	CASTLDSYSNQPQHF	TGTGCCAGTACTTTGGACAGCTATAGCAATCAGCCCCAGCATTTT
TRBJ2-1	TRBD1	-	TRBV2	CASSARGPSYNEQFF	TGTGCCAGCAGCGCTAGGGGGCCATCCTACAATGAGCAGTTCTTC
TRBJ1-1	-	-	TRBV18	CASSPSEGRFPKTEAFF	TGTGCCAGCTCACCATCGGAAGGCAGGTTTCCCAAAACTGAAGCTTTCTTT
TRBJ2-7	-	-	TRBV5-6	CASSLKTGTPVDEQYF	TGTGCCAGCAGCCTAAAAACCGGGACACCCGTAGACGAGCAGTACTTC
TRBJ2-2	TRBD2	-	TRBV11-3	CASSLDGAGVYTGELFF	TGTGCCAGCAGCTTAGACGGGGCGGGAGTTTATACCGGGGAGCTGTTTTTT
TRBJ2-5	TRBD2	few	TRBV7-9	CASGRLAGERETQYF	TGTGCCAGCGGACGACTAGCGGGAGAGCGAGAGACCCAGTACTTC
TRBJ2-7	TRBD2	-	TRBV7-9	CSSSTLLAATGEQYF	TGTTCCAGCAGCACCCTACTAGCGGCAACCGGCGAGCAGTACTTC
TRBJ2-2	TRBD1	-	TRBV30	CAWSVRGQGADTGELFF	TGTGCCTGGAGTGTACGGGGACAGGGGGCGGACACCGGGGAGCTGTTTTTT
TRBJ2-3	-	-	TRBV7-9	CSSSGEGSGDTQYF	TGTTCCAGCAGCGGCGAAGGATCAGGAGATACGCAGTATTTT
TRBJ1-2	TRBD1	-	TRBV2	CASRGQGAYYGYTF	TGTGCCAGCAGGGGACAGGGGGCTTACTATGGCTACACCTTC
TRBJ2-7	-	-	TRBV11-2	CASTISRGQYF	TGTGCCAGCACGATCTCTCGAGGGCAGTACTTC
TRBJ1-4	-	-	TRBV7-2	CASGTGTGNEKLFF	TGTGCCAGCGGGACCGGGACTGGGAATGAAAAACTGTTTTTT
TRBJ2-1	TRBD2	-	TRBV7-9	CSSSIGLAEQFF	TGTTCCAGCAGCATCGGACTAGCTGAGCAGTTCTTC
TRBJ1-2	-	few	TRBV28	CASGTYGYTF	TGTGCCAGCGGCACCTATGGCTACACCTTC
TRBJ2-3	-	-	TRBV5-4	CASSLSARASDTQYF	TGTGCCAGCAGCTTGTCGGCGCGGGCTTCAGATACGCAGTATTTT
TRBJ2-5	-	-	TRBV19	CASSPWGPGETQYF	TGTGCCAGTAGCCCATGGGGGCCCGGGGAGACCCAGTACTTC
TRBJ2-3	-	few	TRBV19	CASSISQVHTQYF	TGTGCCAGTAGTATATCACAGGTCCATACGCAGTATTTT
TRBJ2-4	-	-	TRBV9	CASSVRPADKNIQYF	TGTGCCAGCAGCGTACGGCCCGCGGACAAAAACATTCAGTACTTC
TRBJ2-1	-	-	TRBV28	CASSLWSTEQFF	TGTGCCAGCAGTTTATGGAGCACTGAGCAGTTCTTC
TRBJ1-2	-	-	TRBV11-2	CASSPRGGANGDLIGGYTF	TGTGCCAGCAGTCCCCGGGGAGGGGCGAACGGAGACCTTATAGGAGGCTACACCTTC
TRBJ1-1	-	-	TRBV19	CASSMGAGSPEAFF	TGTGCCAGTAGTATGGGGGCAGGGTCACCTGAAGCTTTCTTT
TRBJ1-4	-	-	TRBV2	CASIPDGYEKLFF	TGTGCCAGCATACCCGACGGGTACGAAAAACTGTTTTTT
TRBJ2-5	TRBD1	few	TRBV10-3	CAISIDRGPETQYF	TGTGCCATCAGCATAGACAGGGGACCAGAGACCCAGTACTTC
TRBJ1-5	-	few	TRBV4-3	CASSQDTGPQHF	TGCGCCAGCAGCCAAGATACAGGGCCCCAGCATTTT
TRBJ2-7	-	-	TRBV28	CASSLGPDYEQYF	TGTGCCAGCAGCCTGGGCCCGGACTACGAGCAGTACTTC
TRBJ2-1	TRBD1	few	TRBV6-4	CASSDSPGQGTNEQFF	TGTGCCAGCAGTGACTCACCCGGACAGGGTACAAATGAGCAGTTCTTC